This record concerns one T cell receptor beta chain sequence. The sample originates from a study of blood T cell repertoires in COVID-19. Sequenced by immunoSEQ multiplex PCR; TCRdb stores in-frame clones only, minus some. The profile shows 95,000 to 150,000 clones, around 79% of them singletons. The germline V gene has CDR1 SGHRS and CDR2 YFSETQ. The CDR3 totals 15 residues. Trimming at V came to 4 bases and at J to 3 bases, leaving 8 bases not matched to a gene. The chain is built from TRBV5-1 and TRBJ2-7, with 9 positions matching TRBD1. What was sequenced was peripheral blood. The clonotype comes from a man between 70 and 80 years old with acute or convalescent COVID-19. CDR3 amino acids: CASSQQGAGDYEQYF. The CDR3 coding sequence is TGCGCCAGCAGCCAACAGGGGGCGGGGGACTACGAGCAGTACTTC.